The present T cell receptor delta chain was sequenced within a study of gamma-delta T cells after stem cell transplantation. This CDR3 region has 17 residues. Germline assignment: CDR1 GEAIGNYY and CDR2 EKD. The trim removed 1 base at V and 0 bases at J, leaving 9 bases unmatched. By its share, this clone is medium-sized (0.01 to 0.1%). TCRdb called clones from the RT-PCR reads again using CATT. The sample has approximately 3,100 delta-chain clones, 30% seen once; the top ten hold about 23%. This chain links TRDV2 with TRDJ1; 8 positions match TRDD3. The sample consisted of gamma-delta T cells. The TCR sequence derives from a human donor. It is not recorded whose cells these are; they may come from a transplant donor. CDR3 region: CACDTLGETYYTDKLIF. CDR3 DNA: TGTGCCTGTGACACGCTGGGGGAAACGTACTACACCGATAAACTCATCTTT.